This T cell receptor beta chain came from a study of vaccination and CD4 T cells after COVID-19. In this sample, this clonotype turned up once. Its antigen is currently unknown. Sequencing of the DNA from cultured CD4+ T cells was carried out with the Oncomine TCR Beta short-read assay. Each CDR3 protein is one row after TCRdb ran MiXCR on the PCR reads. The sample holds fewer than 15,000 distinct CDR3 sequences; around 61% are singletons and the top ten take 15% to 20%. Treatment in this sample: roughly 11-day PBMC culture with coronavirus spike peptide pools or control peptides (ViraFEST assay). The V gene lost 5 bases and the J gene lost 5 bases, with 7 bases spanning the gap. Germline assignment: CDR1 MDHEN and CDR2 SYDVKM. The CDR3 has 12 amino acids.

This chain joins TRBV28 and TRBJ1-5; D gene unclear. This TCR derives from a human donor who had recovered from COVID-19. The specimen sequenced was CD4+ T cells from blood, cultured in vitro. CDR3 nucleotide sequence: TGTGCCAGCAGTCCGCCTTATCAGCCCCAGCATTTT. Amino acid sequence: CASSPPYQPQHF.